This TCR beta chain was observed in a study of T-cell reconstitution after alpha-beta-depleted transplantation in children. This clonotype was observed at least ten times. Molecular barcoding with unique molecular identifiers was used for the TCRbeta library. TCRdb independently ran MiXCR on the PCR reads; one entry per CDR3 protein. This table has under 140,000 distinct CDR3 sequences, about a tenth appearing once. The source was PBMCs from the stem cell graft donor, collected from the stem cell graft. This clonotype was obtained from a human donor who donated a stem cell graft to a child with acute lymphoblastic leukemia.

The CDR3 loop is CASRGPTGGYQETQYF. Written as DNA, the CDR3 is TGTGCCAGCAGGGGACCGACAGGGGGGTACCAAGAGACCCAGTACTTC. The chain has TRBV12-3 or TRBV12-4 and TRBJ2-5; 9 positions agree with TRBD1. V trimming: 6 bases; J trimming: 0 bases; junction bases outside the gene matches: 8. The CDR3 extends over 16 amino acids.